The 17 T cell receptor beta chains below come from one sample, sequenced in a study of CD8+CD57+ T cells in acquired aplastic anemia. Genomic DNA, serving as template, underwent TCR beta VDJ and CDR3 profiling. TCRdb re-derived calls from the reads in MiXCR, one entry per CDR3 protein. The sample yields about 80,000 distinct CDR3 sequences, around 42% seen once. Sequenced: sorted CD4+, CD8+, or CD8+CD57+ T cells (not recorded which) from PBMCs. The receptors originated from a human donor in good health, serving as a control.

The chain has TRBV29-1 and TRBJ2-7; a weak D match, TRBD1 (6 bases). Trimming removed 3 bases at V and 4 bases at J, with 13 bases between. The germline CDR1 and CDR2 sequences are SQVTM and ANQGSEA. The CDR3 contains 13 residues. The CDR3 spells CSVDQGRGYEQYF. For the CDR3, the DNA is TGCAGCGTTGATCAGGGCAGGGGTTACGAGCAGTACTTC.

In its sample, this clonotype was seen many times. CDR3 nucleotide sequence: TGTGCCAGCAGCTGGACAGGCGGCACTGAAGCTTTCTTT. The encoded protein is CASSWTGGTEAFF. The J gene is TRBJ1-1, the V gene TRBV7-9; 7 nucleotides agree with TRBD1. The CDR3 extends over 13 amino acids. Germline values: CDR1 SEHNR, CDR2 FQNEAQ (reference sequence). With 4 bases clipped from V and 4 bases from J, the junction kept 3 bases outside the gene matches.

The chain employs TRBV25-1 and TRBJ1-2; possible D gene TRBD1, 5 bases. The length of the CDR3 is 14 residues. Trimming shortened V by 6 bases and J by 1 base, and 12 bases separated the two germline ends. Germline CDR1 and CDR2: MGHDK and SYGVNS. The CDR3 spells CASSADSNNYGYTF. The CDR3 coding sequence is TGTGCCAGCAGCGCCGACAGCAATAACTATGGCTACACCTTC.

The rearrangement links TRBV20-1 to TRBJ1-6; D not resolved. There are 16 residues in the CDR3. Germline V CDR1 and CDR2: DFQATT, SNEGSKA (reference sequence). V dropped 3 bases and J dropped 9 bases, with 21 bases sitting between them. CDR3 residues: CSARQVRQAEGSPLHF. In DNA, the CDR3 is TGCAGTGCTAGGCAAGTCAGGCAGGCCGAGGGTTCACCCCTCCACTTT.

The genes are TRBV25-1 and TRBJ1-2, with a possible D match to TRBD1 (5 bases). CDR3 length: 16 amino acids. V was cut by 5 bases and J by 0 bases, with 16 bases left in between. CDR1 and CDR2 from the germline V gene are MGHDK and SYGVNS. Here the CDR3 reads CASSPMSGHSNYGYTF. The CDR3 region has the DNA TGTGCCAGCAGTCCGATGTCGGGGCACTCTAACTATGGCTACACCTTC.

The genes are TRBV7-2 and TRBJ1-5; TRBD1 might be the D (5 bases). Germline values: CDR1 SGHTA, CDR2 FQGNSA. V was clipped by 5 bases and J by 3 bases, with 11 bases between them. CDR3 length: 14 residues. The CDR3 DNA reads TGTGCCAGCAGCCTCGGGACCCTCAATCAGCCCCAGCATTTT. Protein: CASSLGTLNQPQHF.

J is TRBJ2-2 and V is TRBV12-3 or TRBV12-4; D not resolved. The CDR3 contains 15 residues. The ends were cut back, 3 bases at V and 6 bases at J, with 14 bases in the middle. The CDR3 region has the DNA TGTGCCAGCAGTTTTGGAGCGAACGAGCCCGGGGAGCTGTTTTTT. Amino acids: CASSFGANEPGELFF.

This clonotype turned up a few times. The J gene is TRBJ2-1, the V gene TRBV11-1, with a possible D match to TRBD2 (6 bases). V was shortened by 3 bases and J by 0 bases, with 9 bases between the two germline ends. CDR3 length: 15 amino acids. Germline V CDR1 and CDR2: SGHAT, FQDESV (reference sequence). Here the CDR3 reads CASSLAGSSYNEQFF. As DNA, the CDR3 is TGTGCCAGCAGCTTGGCGGGGAGCTCCTACAATGAGCAGTTCTTC.

This chain uses TRBV6-5 with TRBJ2-5, with 9 bases aligning to TRBD2. Trimming cost V 4 bases and J 3 bases; bases outside gene matches: 9. The CDR3 is 16 residues long. Germline V lookup: CDR1 MNHEY, CDR2 SVGAGI. This chain's CDR3 is CASSSPVLAGEETQYF. CDR3 DNA sequence: TGTGCCAGCAGTTCCCCCGTGTTAGCGGGGGAAGAGACCCAGTACTTC.

This rearrangement joins TRBV20-1 to TRBJ1-4; D unresolved. The CDR3 is made up of 12 amino acids. CDR1 and CDR2 from the germline V gene are DFQATT and SNEGSKA (reference sequence). Trimming cost V 2 bases and J 7 bases, with 8 bases left between them. The CDR3 DNA is TGCAGTGCTAGACCGGCGGGTGAAAAACTGTTTTTT. Encoded protein: CSARPAGEKLFF.

This clonotype appeared once. Possible read error: a much larger clone is one base away. The gene calls are TRBV11-3 and TRBJ2-1; no firm D call. CDR3 length: 14 amino acids. Germline CDR1 is SGHNT and CDR2 is YENEEA. CDR3 loop: CANSLDVWDNEQFF. Here the CDR3 DNA reads TGTGCCAACAGCTTAGATGTATGGGACAATGAGCAGTTCTTC.

This chain uses TRBV2 with TRBJ1-2; D not resolved. Germline lookup yields CDR1 SNHLY and CDR2 FYNNEI. V lost 4 bases to trimming and J lost 2 bases, with 14 bases between them. The CDR3 consists of 15 residues. Here the CDR3 reads CASSGMTSANYGYTF. The CDR3 coding sequence is TGTGCCAGCAGTGGGATGACAAGCGCCAACTATGGCTACACCTTC.

This clonotype is a singleton in its sample. V is TRBV20-1 and J is TRBJ2-7; D possibly corresponds to TRBD1 (6 bases). This CDR3 has 11 amino acids. Germline-derived CDR1 and CDR2 are DFQATT and SNEGSKA (reference sequence). Trimming cost V 5 bases and J 3 bases, with 8 bases left between them. The CDR3 region has the DNA TGCAGTGCTGGACAGATCTACGAGCAGTACTTC. This codes for CSAGQIYEQYF.

This clonotype was seen many times. The chain carries TRBV7-9 and TRBJ1-4; 11 bases fit TRBD1. From germline, CDR1 is SEHNR and CDR2 FQNEAQ (reference sequence). The CDR3 sequence is 15 residues long. With V trimmed by 5 bases and J by 7 bases, 6 bases remained unmatched. The CDR3 region is CASSAPDRGLEKLFF. The CDR3 bases are TGTGCCAGCAGCGCACCGGACAGGGGGCTTGAAAAACTGTTTTTT.

This clonotype was picked up many times. The CDR3 loop is CASSVGGRPEAFF. CDR3 sequence (DNA): TGTGCCAGCAGTGTGGGGGGGAGACCTGAAGCTTTCTTT. J is TRBJ1-1 and V is TRBV2; TRBD1 might be the D (5 bases). In germline, CDR1 is SNHLY, CDR2 FYNNEI. V lost 4 bases to trimming and J lost 6 bases, with 12 bases between them. This CDR3 comprises 13 residues.

In this sample, this clonotype turned up many times. V is TRBV20-1 and J is TRBJ2-7, with TRBD2 matching 12 bases. The CDR3 loop spans 15 amino acids. V shed 6 bases and J 4 bases; nucleotides not matched to a gene: 10. CDR1 DFQATT and CDR2 SNEGSKA come from the germline V gene (reference sequence). This CDR3 reads CSATPTSGSQYEQYF. The CDR3 DNA is TGCAGTGCAACTCCGACTAGCGGGAGTCAGTACGAGCAGTACTTC.

This clonotype was counted only a few times. CDR3 DNA sequence: TGTGCCAGCAGCTTCGGACGGAGCAATCAGCCCCAGCATTTT. Translation gives CASSFGRSNQPQHF. This rearrangement joins TRBV13 to TRBJ1-5; D gene uncertain. Trimming stripped 3 bases from V and 1 base from J, with 7 bases between. Germline V gene sequence: CDR1 PRHDT, CDR2 FYEKMQ (reference sequence). The CDR3 is made up of 14 amino acids.